This passage covers 21 T cell receptor beta chains from one sample sequenced in a study of shared T cell receptors in the human thymus. Libraries were prepared by immunoSEQ multiplex PCR; TCRdb keeps only in-frame clonotypes and omits some of them. The sample consists of about 380,000 clones, over 90% of them appearing once. Sample: thymocytes. These receptors came from a human donor.

The chain employs TRBV7-8 and TRBJ1-1; D is unresolved. Trimming took off 8 bases at V and 1 base at J, with 11 bases between the two ends. From germline, CDR1 is SGHVS and CDR2 FQNEAQ. The CDR3 has 13 amino acids. CDR3 residues: CASRRRSNTEAFF. CDR3 sequence (DNA): TGTGCCAGCCGCCGGCGGTCGAACACTGAAGCTTTCTTT.

The J gene is TRBJ2-1, the V gene TRBV10-3; possible D gene TRBD2, 5 bases. The germline V and J ends were trimmed by 2 bases and 3 bases, with 11 bases remaining between them. Germline CDR1 ENHRY, CDR2 SYGVKD. This CDR3 is 15 amino acids long. The CDR3 spells CAISELVGLYNEQFF. The DNA for the CDR3 is TGTGCCATCAGTGAGCTGGTCGGACTCTACAATGAGCAGTTCTTC.

The chain joins TRBV6-1 to TRBJ2-5; 12 bases are shared with TRBD2. Trimming cost V 7 bases and J 7 bases; bases outside gene matches: 10. CDR3 length: 15 residues. Germline V gives CDR1 MNHNS, CDR2 SASEGT. CDR3 DNA sequence: TGTGCCAGCATGGGGGGACTAGCGGGCCAATGGACCCAGTACTTC. Amino acids: CASMGGLAGQWTQYF.

DNA of the CDR3: TGTGCCAGCAGTTTCGCTAGCGGGAGAATTAGTGAGCAGTTCTTC. It encodes CASSFASGRISEQFF. The genes are TRBV6-6 and TRBJ2-1, with 10 nucleotides matching TRBD2. The CDR3 length is 15 residues. V lost 4 bases and J lost 9; bases outside the gene matches: 9. Germline CDR1 and CDR2: MNHNY and SVGAGI (reference sequence).

The chain employs TRBV29-1 and TRBJ2-3; the match to TRBD1 covers 7 bases. The V and J ends lost 6 bases and 2 bases, in that order; junction bases with no gene match: 8. The germline V gene encodes CDR1 SQVTM and CDR2 ANQGSEA. CDR3 length: 14 amino acids. In nucleotides, the CDR3 is TGCAGCGTGCCGACAGGGTTTATCACAGATACGCAGTATTTT. It encodes CSVPTGFITDTQYF.

V usage is TRBV28 and J usage is TRBJ2-7; D is ambiguous. Germline V gene sequence: CDR1 MDHEN, CDR2 SYDVKM. CDR3 length: 12 amino acids. Between the trimmed V and J ends, which lost 5 bases and 6 bases, there was a span of 11 bases. The CDR3 is CASSLQPSEQYF. CDR3 DNA sequence: TGTGCCAGCAGTCTCCAGCCGTCCGAGCAGTACTTC.

This rearrangement joins TRBV5-4 to TRBJ2-5; D possibly corresponds to TRBD1 (5 bases). The CDR3 consists of 14 residues. V was shortened by 4 bases and J by 3 bases, with 13 bases between the two germline ends. The germline CDR1 and CDR2 sequences are SGHNT and YYREEE (reference sequence). CDR3 sequence reads: CASSQTQAEETQYF. The CDR3 bases are TGTGCCAGCAGCCAGACACAGGCCGAAGAGACCCAGTACTTC. Combining the CDR3 with reference TRBV5-4 and TRBJ2-5 gives the whole variable domain ETGVTQSPTHLIKTRGQQVTLRCSSQSGHNTVSWYQQALGQGPQFIFQYYREEENGRGNFPPRFSGLQFPNYSSELNVNALELDDSALYLCASSQTQAEETQYFGPGTRLLVL.

This clone was observed once. The chain has TRBV30 and TRBJ1-5, with D unclear. The V end lost 8 bases, the J end lost 4 bases, and 18 bases lay between the germline ends. There are 14 residues in the CDR3. The germline CDR1 and CDR2 sequences are GTSNPN and SVGIG (reference sequence). This chain's CDR3 is CARLKGPRNQPQHF. CDR3 sequence (DNA): TGTGCCAGATTAAAAGGACCTAGGAATCAGCCCCAGCATTTT.

The gene calls are TRBV5-8 and TRBJ2-3; D gene ambiguous. CDR3 length: 14 residues. Trimming shortened V by 5 bases and J by 1 base, and 11 bases separated the two germline ends. Germline V gives CDR1 SGHTS, CDR2 YDEGEE. For the CDR3, the DNA is TGTGCCAGCAGACCCAGCGAACGCACAGATACGCAGTATTTT. Protein product: CASRPSERTDTQYF.

V and J are TRBV28 and TRBJ1-2; a possible D gene is TRBD1 (5 bases). Germline V lookup: CDR1 MDHEN, CDR2 SYDVKM. The ends were cut back, 4 bases at V and 3 bases at J, with 9 bases in the middle. The CDR3 runs to 13 residues. CDR3 sequence (DNA): TGTGCCAGCAGTTCTGGAGGGGACTATGGCTACACCTTC. It yields the protein CASSSGGDYGYTF.

This clone was found once. The V gene is TRBV20-1, the J gene TRBJ2-7, with D tentatively TRBD2 (6 bases). Germline CDR1 DFQATT, CDR2 SNEGSKA (reference sequence). This CDR3 spans 11 amino acids. With 3 bases removed from V and 9 bases from J, the gap between germline ends came to 12 bases. Written as DNA, the CDR3 is TGCAGTGCTAGTATTTTGGGAGGGCAGTACTTC. As protein: CSASILGGQYF.

This clone appeared once. The rearrangement joins TRBV6-4 to TRBJ1-2, with 7 bases matching TRBD1. The CDR3 runs 14 residues. With V trimmed by 3 bases and J by 8 bases, 9 bases remained unmatched. CDR1 and CDR2 (germline): MRHNA, SNTAGT. The CDR3 bases are TGTGCCAGCAGTGAGTTCGGGACAGCCGACGGCTACACCTTC. Its protein product is CASSEFGTADGYTF.

This chain joins TRBV11-3 and TRBJ2-2; D call uncertain. Germline CDR1 SGHNT, CDR2 YENEEA. The CDR3 sequence is 15 residues long. V was pared by 3 bases and J by 4 bases, with 12 bases between. The DNA for the CDR3 is TGTGCCAGCAGCTTGAAGGGCCTATTCACCGGGGAGCTGTTTTTT. This encodes CASSLKGLFTGELFF.

The chain couples TRBV7-2 to TRBJ2-1, with D possibly matching TRBD1 (5 bases). With 7 bases removed from V and 3 bases from J, the gap between germline ends came to 13 bases. The germline CDR1 and CDR2 sequences are SGHTA and FQGNSA. The CDR3 consists of 14 residues. In DNA, the CDR3 is TGTGCCAGCACCCTACAACAGGTCTACAATGAGCAGTTCTTC. Translation gives CASTLQQVYNEQFF.

The gene calls are TRBV28 and TRBJ1-1; D ambiguous. This CDR3 comprises 14 residues. Germline V lookup: CDR1 MDHEN, CDR2 SYDVKM. V shed 8 bases and J shed 1 base, with 14 bases lying between them. The CDR3 region is CASGALGGNTEAFF. For the CDR3, the DNA is TGTGCCAGCGGTGCTTTGGGAGGGAACACTGAAGCTTTCTTT.

This clone was detected once. The J gene is TRBJ1-4, the V gene TRBV28; D is unclear. The germline CDR1 and CDR2 sequences are MDHEN and SYDVKM. CDR3 size: 17 residues. V lost 7 bases and J lost 0, with 18 bases in between. The CDR3: CASIDRAAGPTNEKLFF. CDR3 DNA: TGTGCCAGCATTGATAGGGCGGCAGGACCAACTAATGAAAAACTGTTTTTT.

The rearrangement uses TRBV9 and TRBJ2-3; 8 bases line up with TRBD2. V trimming: 3 bases; J trimming: 1 base; junction bases outside the gene matches: 4. The CDR3 is 15 residues long. Germline lookup yields CDR1 SGDLS and CDR2 YYNGEE. CDR3 protein: CASSALREGTDTQYF. The CDR3 nucleotides read TGTGCCAGCAGCGCACTGCGGGAGGGCACAGATACGCAGTATTTT. Variable domain in full (rest from reference TRBV9 and TRBJ2-3): DSGVTQTPKHLITATGQRVTLRCSPRSGDLSVYWYQQSLDQGLQFLIQYYNGEERAKGNILERFSAQQFPDLHSELNLSSLELGDSALYFCASSALREGTDTQYFGPGTRLTVL.

A remark on this clone: Other DNA sequences from this sample encode an identical CDR3 as well. V and J are TRBV7-9 and TRBJ1-2; TRBD1 aligns across 10 bases. This CDR3 is built from 15 residues. Trimming took 5 bases from V and 2 from J; bases not matched to a gene: 5. The germline gives CDR1 SEHNR, CDR2 FQNEAQ (reference sequence). CDR3 DNA sequence: TGTGCCAGCAGCCCGGGGACAGGGGCCAACTATGGCTACACCTTC. Protein sequence: CASSPGTGANYGYTF.

This rearrangement joins TRBV4-3 to TRBJ1-2; possible D gene TRBD1, 6 bases. Germline V gives CDR1 LGHNA, CDR2 YSLEER. The CDR3 is 13 amino acids. V was shortened by 3 bases and J by 5 bases, with 10 bases between the two germline ends. DNA for the CDR3: TGCGCCAGCAGCCACAGGGACACTTATGGCTACACCTTC. It yields the protein CASSHRDTYGYTF.

V usage is TRBV4-1 and J usage is TRBJ2-1; D is perhaps TRBD1 or TRBD2 (5 bases each). CDR1 is MGHRA, CDR2 YSYEKL, per germline. V lost 3 bases to trimming and J lost 5 bases, with 17 bases between them. The CDR3 covers 16 residues. CDR3 loop: CASSHLARKGDNEQFF. The CDR3, as DNA: TGCGCCAGCAGCCATCTAGCACGTAAAGGGGACAATGAGCAGTTCTTC.

The chain recombines TRBV15 with TRBJ2-6, with D hard to call. Per germline, CDR1 LNHNV and CDR2 YYDKDF (reference sequence). Trimming pared 6 bases from V and 13 bases from J, leaving 16 bases between. CDR3 length: 13 amino acids. The CDR3 loop is CATSPVGSRVLTF. In nucleotides, the CDR3 is TGTGCCACCAGTCCTGTAGGTTCCAGGGTCCTGACTTTC. Variable domain in full (rest from reference TRBV15 and TRBJ2-6): DAMVIQNPRYQVTQFGKPVTLSCSQTLNHNVMYWYQQKSSQAPKLLFHYYDKDFNNEADTPDNFQSRRPNTSFCFLDIRSPGLGDTAMYLCATSPVGSRVLTFGAGSRLTVL.